The sequence of this T cell receptor beta chain was determined in a study of blood T cell repertoires in COVID-19. Across the whole study: Researchers got acute and convalescent COVID-19 samples from the United States, Italy and Spain. From T cells, B-cell-depleted T cells, or PBMCs came the material, which was cDNA or gDNA.

Original methodology: Estimates of nucleated cell counts were drawn from the amplification of reference gene primers. Sequenced by immunoSEQ multiplex PCR; TCRdb stores in-frame clones only, minus some. The V and J calls and the clone size are those of that table, but D and trimming were determined from the DNA. This table has 65,000 to 90,000 clones, about 88% appearing once. Enrollment of patients from Seattle took place during active infection, with longitudinal follow-up. CDR1 and CDR2 from the germline V gene are MDHEN and SYDVKM. V shed 3 bases and J 15 bases; nucleotides not matched to a gene: 13. The CDR3 runs 14 residues.

The clonotype was recovered from a man older than 75 with COVID-19, enrolled during active disease. This chain joins TRBV28 and TRBJ2-1; 8 bases line up with TRBD1. Specimen: peripheral blood. The CDR3 nucleotides read TGTGCCAGCAGTTTCTTCAGGGGGCGCAGGTCGGTGTTCTTC. Translated, it gives CASSFFRGRRSVFF.